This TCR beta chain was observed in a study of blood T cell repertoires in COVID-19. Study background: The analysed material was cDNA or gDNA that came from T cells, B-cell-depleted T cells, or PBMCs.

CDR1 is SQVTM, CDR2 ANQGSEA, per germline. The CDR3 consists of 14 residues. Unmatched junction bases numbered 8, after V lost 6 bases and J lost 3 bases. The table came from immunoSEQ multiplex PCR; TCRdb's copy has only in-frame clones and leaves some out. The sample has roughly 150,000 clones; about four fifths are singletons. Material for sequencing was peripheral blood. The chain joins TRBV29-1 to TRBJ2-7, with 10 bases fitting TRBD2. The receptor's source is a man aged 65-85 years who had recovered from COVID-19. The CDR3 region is CSVYGPSGSYEQYF. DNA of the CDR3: TGCAGCGTCTACGGTCCTAGCGGGAGCTACGAGCAGTACTTC.